These T cell receptor beta chains were read from a single sample in a study of control samples from healthy donors and cancer patients. Produced via immunoSEQ multiplex PCR; TCRdb's table is partial and in-frame only. The repertoire holds about 150,000 clones, with roughly 92% as singletons. The sequenced sample consisted of blood. These receptors were obtained from a woman between 18 and 29 years old in good health. Both conserved end residues are trimmed from each CDR3. The size of a clone is reported for some rows only, either as once, few or many, or as a class for expanded clones.

clone_size v_call cdr3_aa
- TRBV2 ASSKPYEQY
once TRBV2 ASSEPLSRADTQY
- TRBV11-3 ASSLDGGKTEAF
- TRBV7-9 ASSSQITGELF
- TRBV24-1 ATSPRDRDYEQF
- TRBV5-1 ASSLQGANYGYT
- TRBV11-3 ASSLGSSLGSQETQY
- TRBV6-4 ASSGDRSQPQH
once TRBV7-9 ASSLNGADEQF
once TRBV25-1 ASSPSEGNSPLH
- TRBV24-1 ATSDPGQGEEKLF
- TRBV10-3 AISESGFDNEQF
- TRBV24-1 ATRAAGFPEAF
- TRBV24-1 ATSPPGGLNTGELF
- TRBV18 ASSPIGTLNRQY
- TRBV11-2 ASSNRGTGNHEQF
- TRBV6-1 ASSPDGNTEAF
- TRBV4-1 ASSQDGAYYGYT
- TRBV6-5 ASRPGPNYGYT
- TRBV5-1 ASSLNYLNTEAF
- TRBV7-9 ASSLAGEFFDEQF
- TRBV19 ASREPDRGHQPQH
- TRBV3-1/TRBV3-2 ASSQGPPGGYT
few TRBV6-5 ASIETGNTEAF
once TRBV7-8 ASSPLQGENIQY
- TRBV7-9 ASSLDSWY
- TRBV18 ASSPYETGEDQPQH
- TRBV29-1 SSSRTGGEAF
few TRBV18 ASSPPLGGKGYT